The T cell receptor (beta chain) described here comes from a study of blood T cell repertoires in COVID-19. Study-wide background: The United States, Italy and Spain supplied acute and convalescent COVID-19 samples. PBMCs, B-cell-depleted T cells, or T cells were the source of the cDNA or gDNA that made up the material.

This CDR3 comprises 18 residues. Trimming at V came to 4 bases and at J to 0 bases, leaving 11 bases not matched to a gene. CDR1 is KGHSH and CDR2 is LQKENI in the germline V gene. In the original workflow: Reference gene primer amplification gave nucleated cell count estimates. Clones were read by immunoSEQ multiplex PCR, and TCRdb kept only the in-frame ones, dropping some. The DNA was the basis for D and trimming; V, J and clone size are from that table. The sample yields 150,000 to 190,000 clones, more than 80% seen once. V and J are TRBV18 and TRBJ1-3, with TRBD1 matching over 8 bases. The sample consisted of peripheral blood. The receptor's source is a woman in her 40s with acute or convalescent COVID-19. DNA for the CDR3: TGTGCCAGCTCACGAGGGACAGGCCCCATCTCCTCTGGAAACACCATATATTTT. It specifies CASSRGTGPISSGNTIYF.